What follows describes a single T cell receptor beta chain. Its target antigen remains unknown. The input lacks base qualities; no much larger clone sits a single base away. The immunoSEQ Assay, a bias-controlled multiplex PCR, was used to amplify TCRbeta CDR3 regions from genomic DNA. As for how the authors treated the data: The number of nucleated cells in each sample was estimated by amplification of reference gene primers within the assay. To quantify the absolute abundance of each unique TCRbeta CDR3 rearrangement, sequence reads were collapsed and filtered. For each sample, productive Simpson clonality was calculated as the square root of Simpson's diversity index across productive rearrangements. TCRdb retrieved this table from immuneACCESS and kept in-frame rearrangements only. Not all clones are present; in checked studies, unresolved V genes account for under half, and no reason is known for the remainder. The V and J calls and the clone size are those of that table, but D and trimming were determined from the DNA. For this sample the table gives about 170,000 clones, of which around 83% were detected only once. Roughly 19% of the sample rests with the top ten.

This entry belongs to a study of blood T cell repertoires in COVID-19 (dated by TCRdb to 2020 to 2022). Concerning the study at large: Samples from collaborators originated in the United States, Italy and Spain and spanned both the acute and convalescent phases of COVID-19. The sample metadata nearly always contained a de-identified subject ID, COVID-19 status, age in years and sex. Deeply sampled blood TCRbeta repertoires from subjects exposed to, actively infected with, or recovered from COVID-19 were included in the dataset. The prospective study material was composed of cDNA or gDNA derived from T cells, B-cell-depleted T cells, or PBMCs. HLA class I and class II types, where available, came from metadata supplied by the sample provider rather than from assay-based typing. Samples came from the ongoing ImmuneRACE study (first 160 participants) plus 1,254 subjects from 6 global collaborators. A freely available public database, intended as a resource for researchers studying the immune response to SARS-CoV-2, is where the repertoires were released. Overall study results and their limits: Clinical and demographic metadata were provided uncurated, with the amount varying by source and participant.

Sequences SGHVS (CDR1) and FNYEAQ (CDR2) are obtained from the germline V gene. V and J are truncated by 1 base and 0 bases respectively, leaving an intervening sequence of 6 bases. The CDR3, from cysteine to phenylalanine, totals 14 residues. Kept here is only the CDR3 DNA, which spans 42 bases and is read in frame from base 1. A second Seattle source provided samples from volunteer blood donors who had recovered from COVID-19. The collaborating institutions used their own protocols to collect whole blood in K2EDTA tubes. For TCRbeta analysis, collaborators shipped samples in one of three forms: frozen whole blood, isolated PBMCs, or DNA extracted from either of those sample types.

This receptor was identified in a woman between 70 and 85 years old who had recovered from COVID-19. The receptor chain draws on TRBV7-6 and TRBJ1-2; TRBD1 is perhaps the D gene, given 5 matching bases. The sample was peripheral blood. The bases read TGTGCCAGCAGCTTAGGGGGCACTAACTATGGCTACACCTTC. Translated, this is CASSLGGTNYGYTF. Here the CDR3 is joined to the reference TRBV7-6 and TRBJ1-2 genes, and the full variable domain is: GAGVSQSPRYKVTKRGQDVALRCDPISGHVSLYWYRQALGQGPEFLTYFNYEAQQDKSGLPNDRFSAERPEGSISTLTIQRTEQRDSAMYRCASSLGGTNYGYTFGSGTRLTVV.